The present entry profiles one TCR beta chain with its context. The V segment lost 5 bases and the J segment 5 bases; nucleotides outside the gene matches: 3. This CDR3 comprises 13 residues. Germline values: CDR1 SGHVS, CDR2 FNYEAQ. These data originate in a study of T-cell reconstitution after alpha-beta-depleted transplantation in children. Unique molecular identifiers were built into the TCRbeta library. TCRdb re-analysed the PCR reads in MiXCR, keeping a single row per CDR3 protein. Among around 250,000 distinct CDR3 sequences listed, nearly 10% were seen once. The receptor was isolated from a human donor who donated a stem cell graft to a child with SCID. The chain couples TRBV7-6 to TRBJ2-1; 7 nucleotides line up with TRBD2. The material was PBMCs from the stem cell graft donor, obtained from the stem cell graft. The CDR3 protein is CASSPGTNNEQFF. CDR3 bases: TGTGCCAGCAGCCCCGGGACTAACAATGAGCAGTTCTTC.